One sample yielded the 19 T cell receptor beta chains listed below, sequenced in a study of a mutant IDH1 vaccine in newly diagnosed glioma. Clones were sequenced by immunoSEQ multiplex PCR, and TCRdb holds only the in-frame ones, with some missing. The sample includes roughly 43,000 clones, about 76% of them seen just once. Time point denoted: week 23, last vaccination. Each dose of the vaccine consisted of 300 ug of mutant IDH1 20-mer peptide, with topical imiquimod. No antigen is known for these receptors. This specimen consisted of PBMCs, obtained from a glioma patient whose treatment included an IDH1 peptide vaccine. These receptors originate from a man aged 45-60 years with glioma.

The chain carries TRBV30 and TRBJ2-7, with D possibly TRBD2 on 7 matching bases. CDR3 length equals 15 residues. V lost 2 bases, J lost 6 bases, and 20 bases lay in between. Germline CDR1 reads GTSNPN; CDR2 reads SVGIG (reference sequence). The DNA for the CDR3 is TGTGCCTGGAGTCCGGGGGGCGCGAAGGCTGGCGAGCAGTACTTC. Protein product: CAWSPGGAKAGEQYF.

This clone was detected a few times. The CDR3 coding sequence is TGTGCCTGGAGTCCCTCGCGGGCCAACGTCCTGACTTTC. Its protein product is CAWSPSRANVLTF. The chain carries TRBV30 and TRBJ2-6; no definite D call. V gave up 2 bases and J gave up 5 bases, with 7 bases separating them. The CDR3 extends over 13 amino acids. CDR1 is GTSNPN and CDR2 is SVGIG in the germline V gene (reference sequence).

This clone came up a few times. The gene calls are TRBV19 and TRBJ2-3; tentatively, D is TRBD2 (6 bases). The CDR3 is 13 amino acids. The germline CDR1 and CDR2 sequences are LNHDA and SQIVND (reference sequence). V was cut by 7 bases and J by 1 base, with 9 bases left in between. The CDR3 loop reads CASNGGGTDTQYF. As DNA, the CDR3 is TGTGCCAGTAATGGCGGGGGCACAGATACGCAGTATTTT.

The V call is TRBV30, the J call TRBJ1-1; D gene uncertain. The germline gives CDR1 GTSNPN, CDR2 SVGIG (reference sequence). V was clipped by 5 bases and J by 3 bases, with 10 bases between them. CDR3 length equals 12 residues. This CDR3 is CAWHLGYTEAFF. The CDR3 DNA reads as TGTGCCTGGCATTTAGGGTACACTGAAGCTTTCTTT.

In nucleotides, the CDR3 is TGTGCCAGCACCCGGAGCCTCTACGAGCAGTACTTC. It is translated as CASTRSLYEQYF. The gene calls are TRBV6-6 and TRBJ2-7; D remains unclear. Trimming pared 7 bases from V and 3 bases from J, leaving 10 bases between. Germline loops: CDR1 MNHNY, CDR2 SVGAGI (reference sequence). This CDR3 comprises 12 residues.

This clone was picked up a small number of times. The gene calls are TRBV7-9 and TRBJ2-7; D might be TRBD2 (6 bases). V lost 1 base and J 6 bases, leaving 10 bases between the germline ends. Germline CDR1 SEHNR, CDR2 FQNEAQ (reference sequence). This CDR3 is 13 amino acids long. The CDR3: CASSLGGDREQYF. DNA for the CDR3: TGTGCCAGCAGCTTAGGGGGGGATCGCGAGCAGTACTTC. Drawing the rest from reference TRBV7-9 and TRBJ2-7, the complete variable domain is DTGVSQNPRHKITKRGQNVTFRCDPISEHNRLYWYRQTLGQGPEFLTYFQNEAQLEKSRLLSDRFSAERPKGSFSTLEIQRTEQGDSAMYLCASSLGGDREQYFGPGTRLTVT.

The chain joins TRBV7-9 to TRBJ2-1; a possible D gene is TRBD2 (7 bases). The CDR3 is made up of 13 amino acids. V was trimmed by 8 bases and J by 5 bases, leaving 13 bases between them. Germline CDR1 SEHNR, CDR2 FQNEAQ (reference sequence). The CDR3 loop reads CASDRGGNNEQFF. CDR3 DNA sequence: TGTGCCAGCGATAGGGGGGGGAACAATGAGCAGTTCTTC.

In its sample, this clone ranks as medium-sized. The V and J genes are TRBV2 and TRBJ2-7; D gene uncertain. In germline, CDR1 is SNHLY, CDR2 FYNNEI. V gave up 11 bases and J gave up 0 bases, with 11 bases separating them. CDR3 length: 12 residues. The CDR3: CASLASSYEQYF. Here the CDR3 DNA reads TGTGCCTCGCTGGCTAGCTCCTACGAGCAGTACTTC.

This clone was observed a few times. The V gene is TRBV12-5, the J gene TRBJ1-5; D is ambiguous. CDR3 length: 13 amino acids. With 6 bases removed from V and 2 bases from J, the gap between germline ends came to 8 bases. Germline V gene data show CDR1 as LGHNT and CDR2 as FRNRAP. In nucleotides, the CDR3 is TGTGCTAGTGGCCCTGGGGGCAATCAGCCCCAGCATTTT. Protein sequence: CASGPGGNQPQHF.

The chain employs TRBV19 and TRBJ1-2; D is undetermined. V was trimmed by 1 base and J by 5 bases, leaving 17 bases between them. Per the germline V gene, CDR1 is LNHDA and CDR2 is SQIVND (reference sequence). The CDR3 loop spans 16 amino acids. The CDR3 is CASSIVTQEPLYGYTF. As DNA, the CDR3 is TGTGCCAGTAGTATAGTAACCCAGGAACCTTTATATGGCTACACCTTC. The entire variable domain, with the rest obtained from reference TRBV19 and TRBJ1-2, is as follows: DGGITQSPKYLFRKEGQNVTLSCEQNLNHDAMYWYRQDPGQGLRLIYYSQIVNDFQKGDIAEGYSVSREKKESFPLTVTSAQKNPTAFYLCASSIVTQEPLYGYTFGSGTRLTVV.

V gene TRBV19 combines with J gene TRBJ1-2; unclear D gene. Per the germline V gene, CDR1 is LNHDA and CDR2 is SQIVND (reference sequence). Trimming removed 4 bases at V and 8 bases at J, with 8 bases between. The CDR3 is 11 residues long. The CDR3 nucleotides read TGTGCCAGTAGTAGAAAGGAAGGCTACACCTTC. Amino acids: CASSRKEGYTF.

The V gene is TRBV10-3, the J gene TRBJ2-7, with 8 bases fitting TRBD1. Germline values: CDR1 ENHRY, CDR2 SYGVKD. After removal of 2 bases from V and 2 bases from J, the junction contained 5 bases not matched to a gene. CDR3 size: 15 residues. The CDR3 protein is CAISEGQGLTYEQYF. The CDR3 coding sequence is TGTGCCATCAGTGAGGGACAGGGTCTCACCTACGAGCAGTACTTC.

V gene TRBV15 combines with J gene TRBJ2-1; D is undetermined. Germline values: CDR1 LNHNV, CDR2 YYDKDF (reference sequence). The ends were cut back, 0 bases at V and 5 bases at J, with 8 bases in the middle. The CDR3 length is 14 residues. The CDR3 nucleotides read TGTGCCACCAGCAGAGATTTGGCCAACAATGAGCAGTTCTTC. It yields the protein CATSRDLANNEQFF.

This sequence joins TRBV19 and TRBJ2-5; TRBD1 aligns across 8 bases. In germline, CDR1 is LNHDA, CDR2 SQIVND (reference sequence). The CDR3 is 14 residues long. V lost 3 bases, J lost 2 bases, and 2 bases stayed unmatched. This chain's CDR3 is CASSIRDRQETQYF. Here the CDR3 DNA reads TGTGCCAGTAGTATCCGGGACAGGCAAGAGACCCAGTACTTC. Full variable domain (outside the CDR3, taken from reference TRBV19 and TRBJ2-5): DGGITQSPKYLFRKEGQNVTLSCEQNLNHDAMYWYRQDPGQGLRLIYYSQIVNDFQKGDIAEGYSVSREKKESFPLTVTSAQKNPTAFYLCASSIRDRQETQYFGPGTRLLVL.

V and J are TRBV30 and TRBJ1-4; D gene ambiguous. V was pared by 2 bases and J by 7 bases, with 17 bases between. Germline values: CDR1 GTSNPN, CDR2 SVGIG (reference sequence). The CDR3 extends over 15 amino acids. CDR3 sequence (DNA): TGTGCCTGGAGTCCCCCTTCGAGGTCGGGTGAAAAACTGTTTTTT. As protein: CAWSPPSRSGEKLFF. The full variable domain, in which reference TRBV30 and TRBJ1-4 provide the parts outside the CDR3, is SQTIHQWPATLVQPVGSPLSLECTVEGTSNPNLYWYRQAAGRGLQLLFYSVGIGQISSEVPQNLSASRPQDRQFILSSKKLLLSDSGFYLCAWSPPSRSGEKLFFGSGTQLSVL.

This chain uses TRBV6-5 with TRBJ1-2, with D perhaps TRBD1 (6 bases). V shed 6 bases and J shed 0 bases, with 8 bases lying between them. Germline CDR1 and CDR2: MNHEY and SVGAGI. The CDR3 sequence is 13 residues long. The CDR3 reads CASRRDTNYGYTF. The CDR3 bases are TGTGCCAGCAGGCGGGACACTAACTATGGCTACACCTTC.

V is TRBV30 and J is TRBJ2-1, with D perhaps being TRBD1 or TRBD2 (5 bases each). The length of the CDR3 is 14 residues. Per germline, CDR1 GTSNPN and CDR2 SVGIG (reference sequence). Deletions cut 1 base from V and 10 bases from J, with 17 bases between. The CDR3 bases are TGTGCCTGGAGTGGACTATCTTCGACAGAAGAGCAGTTCTTC. This translates into CAWSGLSSTEEQFF.

The chain links TRBV29-1 to TRBJ2-1; D uncertain. CDR1 SQVTM and CDR2 ANQGSEA come from the germline V gene. This CDR3 comprises 15 residues. Trimming removed 4 bases from V and 0 bases from J, with 13 bases in between. CDR3: CSVAQGTGSYNEQFF. CDR3 DNA: TGCAGCGTTGCCCAAGGAACCGGCTCCTACAATGAGCAGTTCTTC.

The rearrangement uses TRBV11-2 and TRBJ2-7, with TRBD1 identical over 9 bases. The germline gives CDR1 SGHAT, CDR2 FQNNGV. This CDR3 contains 16 residues. The J segment lost 4 bases and the V segment lost 5 bases, leaving 12 bases of the junction unmatched. CDR3 in amino acids: CASSPSAADRGYEQYF. Here the CDR3 DNA reads TGTGCCAGCAGCCCTTCCGCAGCGGACAGGGGTTACGAGCAGTACTTC. Looking up the rest from reference TRBV11-2 and TRBJ2-7 gives the full variable domain: EAGVAQSPRYKIIEKRQSVAFWCNPISGHATLYWYQQILGQGPKLLIQFQNNGVVDDSQLPKDRFSAERLKGVDSTLKIQPAKLEDSAVYLCASSPSAADRGYEQYFGPGTRLTVT.